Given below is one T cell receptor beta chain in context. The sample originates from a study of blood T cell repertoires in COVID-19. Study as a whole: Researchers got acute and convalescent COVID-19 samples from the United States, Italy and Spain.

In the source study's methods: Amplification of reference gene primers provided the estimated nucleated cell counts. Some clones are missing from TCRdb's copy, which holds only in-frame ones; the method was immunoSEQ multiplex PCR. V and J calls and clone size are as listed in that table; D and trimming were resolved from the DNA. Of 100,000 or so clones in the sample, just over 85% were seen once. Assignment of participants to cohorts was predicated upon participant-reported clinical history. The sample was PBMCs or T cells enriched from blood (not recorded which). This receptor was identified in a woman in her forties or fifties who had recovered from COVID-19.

CDR3 coding DNA: TGTGCCAGCAGCTTGCGTTCAGGACTGATAGCGGGCTACACCTTC. Its protein is CASSLRSGLIAGYTF. The chain has TRBV5-6 and TRBJ1-2; no firm D call. There are 15 residues in the CDR3. V gave up 1 base and J gave up 8 bases, with 18 bases separating them. CDR1 SGHDT and CDR2 YYEEEE come from the germline V gene.